Listed below are T cell receptor beta chains from one sample, sequenced in a study of shared clonotypes between healthy human individuals. Profiling relied on immunoSEQ multiplex PCR, and the TCRdb table lists in-frame clones only, not all of them. This sample has roughly 1,500,000 clones; approximately 98% occur once, and the top ten carry around 0.45%. Sample: naive CD4+ T cells sorted from blood. The source of these receptors is a man aged 30 to 45 in good health. Each CDR3 is given with its conserved first and last residue. Fields, in order: clone size, J gene, D gene, V gene, CDR3 DNA, CDR3 protein. A D gene is named only where the DNA matches it firmly. Size values are once, few and many counts, or a class for expanded clones, and some rows have none.

clone_size: .; j_call: TRBJ1-5; d_call: .; v_call: TRBV2; cdr3_nt: TGTGCCAGCAGTGACTGGGAGGGGCTCGGCAATCAGCCCCAGCATTTT; cdr3_aa: CASSDWEGLGNQPQHF
clone_size: once; j_call: TRBJ2-1; d_call: .; v_call: TRBV11-3; cdr3_nt: TGTGCCAGCAGCTCAGGCCGGGACGGCTACAATGAGCAGTTCTTC; cdr3_aa: CASSSGRDGYNEQFF
clone_size: .; j_call: TRBJ1-2; d_call: .; v_call: TRBV5-1; cdr3_nt: TGCGCCAGCAGCTTGGGTCATGCTGGGATCGATGGCTACACCTTC; cdr3_aa: CASSLGHAGIDGYTF
clone_size: .; j_call: TRBJ2-1; d_call: TRBD2; v_call: TRBV5-1; cdr3_nt: TGCGCCAGCAGCTCGGGACTAGCGCGACCCAATGAGCAGTTCTTC; cdr3_aa: CASSSGLARPNEQFF
clone_size: once; j_call: TRBJ2-1; d_call: TRBD2; v_call: TRBV7-2; cdr3_nt: TGTGCCAGCACCAAAGGACTAGCGGGAGGTGTCTACAATGAGCAGTTCTTC; cdr3_aa: CASTKGLAGGVYNEQFF
clone_size: once; j_call: TRBJ2-3; d_call: .; v_call: TRBV25-1; cdr3_nt: TGTGCCAGCAGTGCCTACGGAACTAGGGGCCTCACAGATACGCAGTATTTT; cdr3_aa: CASSAYGTRGLTDTQYF
clone_size: .; j_call: TRBJ2-6; d_call: .; v_call: TRBV27; cdr3_nt: TGTGCCAGCAGTTTACGGAGCCCCACAGGGCGAGCCCGTGCAGGGGCCAACGTCCTGACTTTC; cdr3_aa: CASSLRSPTGRARAGANVLTF
clone_size: .; j_call: TRBJ2-7; d_call: TRBD2; v_call: TRBV27; cdr3_nt: TGTGCCAGCATCTCCGGGACTAGCGAATTGCCGCACTTAAACTTC; cdr3_aa: CASISGTSELPHLNF
clone_size: .; j_call: TRBJ2-5; d_call: TRBD1; v_call: TRBV11-2; cdr3_nt: TGTGCCAGCAGCCTGGGACAGGGGAATATAGAGACCCAGTACTTC; cdr3_aa: CASSLGQGNIETQYF
clone_size: once; j_call: TRBJ2-3; d_call: .; v_call: TRBV19; cdr3_nt: TGTGCCAGTAGCTACCTTGGGACAGATACGCAGTATTTT; cdr3_aa: CASSYLGTDTQYF
clone_size: .; j_call: TRBJ1-3; d_call: .; v_call: TRBV18; cdr3_nt: TGTGCCAGCCGTTTACAAAGTGACAGCTCTGGAAACACCATATATTTT; cdr3_aa: CASRLQSDSSGNTIYF
clone_size: once; j_call: TRBJ2-1; d_call: TRBD2; v_call: TRBV7-8; cdr3_nt: TGTGCCAGCAGCTTAGGGGGAGCGGGACGCTCCTACAATGAGCAGTTCTTC; cdr3_aa: CASSLGGAGRSYNEQFF
clone_size: .; j_call: TRBJ1-1; d_call: .; v_call: TRBV5-1; cdr3_nt: TGCGCCAGCAGCTTGGAGACAGGGAACACTGAAGCTTTCTTT; cdr3_aa: CASSLETGNTEAFF
clone_size: .; j_call: TRBJ1-5; d_call: .; v_call: TRBV18; cdr3_nt: TGTGCCAGCTCACCACGCCCGGGCCCCCTTATACAGCCCCAGCATTTT; cdr3_aa: CASSPRPGPLIQPQHF
clone_size: .; j_call: TRBJ2-2; d_call: TRBD1; v_call: TRBV6-1; cdr3_nt: TGTGCCAGCAGAGCGACAGGGACCACCGGGGAGCTGTTTTTT; cdr3_aa: CASRATGTTGELFF